The 23 T cell receptor beta chains in this list originate from one sample, sequenced in a study of blood T cell repertoires in COVID-19. Method: immunoSEQ multiplex PCR; TCRdb's copy keeps in-frame clones and lacks some. The data contain some 70,000 clones, approximately 86% of them singletons. The sample taken for sequencing was peripheral blood. The source of these receptors is a man in his 60s with acute or convalescent COVID-19.

The chain couples TRBV11-3 to TRBJ2-5, with D possibly being TRBD2 (7 bases). Germline V lookup: CDR1 SGHNT, CDR2 YENEEA. The CDR3 length is 15 residues. The V and J ends lost 5 bases and 3 bases respectively, with 16 bases between them. The CDR3 bases are TGTGCCAGCAGCCCTTTGGGGGGGGCTAAAGAGACCCAGTACTTC. It yields the protein CASSPLGGAKETQYF.

This chain uses TRBV3-1 (or the pseudogene TRBV3-2) with TRBJ2-3; TRBD2 matches at 10 bases. V shed 3 bases and J 11 bases; nucleotides not matched to a gene: 8. Germline CDR1 LGHDT, CDR2 YNNKEL (reference sequence). The CDR3 consists of 14 residues. CDR3 sequence: CASSHLLAGQGQYF. CDR3 coding DNA: TGTGCCAGCAGCCACCTACTAGCGGGGCAGGGGCAGTATTTT.

CDR3 protein: CASSVRDRSYEQYF. The CDR3 region has the DNA TGTGCCAGCAGCGTCCGGGACAGGTCCTACGAGCAGTACTTC. The genes are TRBV14 and TRBJ2-7, with TRBD1 matching over 8 bases. The CDR3 length is 14 residues. V lost 5 bases and J lost 1; bases outside the gene matches: 4. The germline gives CDR1 SGHDN, CDR2 FVKESK.

As regards this clone: Germline is not matched at one junction end, which may reflect a read error. The rearrangement links TRBV5-1 to TRBJ1-1, with 8 positions matching TRBD1. There are 15 residues in the CDR3. Per germline, CDR1 SGHRS and CDR2 YFSETQ. The CDR3 loop is CTSSGLTGVGTEAFF. CDR3 sequence (DNA): TGCACCAGCAGCGGCCTGACAGGGGTAGGCACTGAAGCTTTCTTT.

The chain couples TRBV6-2 or TRBV6-3 to TRBJ2-1; TRBD2 matches 11 bases. J lost 4 bases, V lost 6 bases, and 8 bases had no gene match. Looked up from germline, CDR1 is MNHEY and CDR2 is SVGEGT. CDR3 length equals 16 residues. CDR3 sequence reads: CASSLHTSGGYNEQFF. The CDR3 DNA sequence: TGTGCCAGCAGCCTTCACACTAGCGGGGGATACAATGAGCAGTTCTTC.

The rearrangement links TRBV11-3 to TRBJ1-3; D possibly corresponds to TRBD1 (5 bases). Trimming removed 5 bases from V and 1 base from J, with 12 bases in between. This CDR3 is 15 amino acids long. The germline V gene encodes CDR1 SGHNT and CDR2 YENEEA. CDR3 amino acids: CASSPTAKSGNTIYF. The CDR3 nucleotides are TGTGCCAGCAGCCCGACAGCAAAATCTGGAAACACCATATATTTT.

This rearrangement joins TRBV29-1 to TRBJ1-1, with TRBD1 matching 7 bases. With V trimmed by 3 bases and J by 6 bases, 13 bases remained unmatched. CDR1 is SQVTM and CDR2 is ANQGSEA in the germline V gene. This CDR3 has 15 residues. The CDR3 coding sequence is TGCAGCGTTGAGGGGACAGTGAGTCGAAGGGCTGAAGCTTTCTTT. This sequence encodes CSVEGTVSRRAEAFF.

The rearrangement joins TRBV7-2 to TRBJ2-2; D possibly corresponds to TRBD1 (5 bases). The V end was cut by 1 base, the J end by 5 bases, with 14 bases between. Per germline, CDR1 SGHTA and CDR2 FQGNSA. The CDR3 consists of 16 residues. The CDR3 DNA follows: TGTGCCAGCAGCTTAGGGGGCATAGCTCAAACCGGGGAGCTGTTTTTT. This translates into CASSLGGIAQTGELFF. The complete variable domain, with remaining parts taken from reference TRBV7-2 and TRBJ2-2, reads GAGVSQSPSNKVTEKGKDVELRCDPISGHTALYWYRQSLGQGLEFLIYFQGNSAPDKSGLPSDRFSAERTGGSVSTLTIQRTQQEDSAVYLCASSLGGIAQTGELFFGEGSRLTVL.

This clone is a singleton in its sample. The CDR3 protein is CASSIRGFGNQPQHF. The CDR3, as DNA: TGTGCCAGTAGTATAAGGGGTTTCGGCAATCAGCCCCAGCATTTT. This sequence joins TRBV19 and TRBJ1-5; D might be TRBD1 (5 bases). Trimming cost V 2 bases and J 2 bases, with 10 bases left between them. CDR3 size: 15 residues. CDR1 and CDR2 (germline): LNHDA, SQIVND (reference sequence).

The table lists this clone with a few counts. V is TRBV9 and J is TRBJ2-2; 14 nucleotides align to TRBD2. This CDR3 contains 21 residues. J lost 0 bases, V lost 0 bases, and 10 bases had no gene match. Germline V gene sequence: CDR1 SGDLS, CDR2 YYNGEE. Here the CDR3 DNA reads TGTGCCAGCAGCGTAGCCGTGCCCGGGACTAGCGGGGGATCGAACACCGGGGAGCTGTTTTTT. Translated: CASSVAVPGTSGGSNTGELFF.

The rearrangement uses TRBV5-1 and TRBJ2-7; 9 bases line up with TRBD1. V was pared by 3 bases and J by 2 bases, with 3 bases of the junction left unmatched. CDR1 and CDR2 from the germline V gene are SGHRS and YFSETQ. The CDR3 consists of 14 residues. In nucleotides, the CDR3 is TGCGCCAGCAGCTCTGGACAGGGGACCTACGAGCAGTACTTC. It encodes CASSSGQGTYEQYF.

This clone was seen just once. The chain links TRBV6-6 to TRBJ2-1, with TRBD1 as a possible D gene (5 bases). V was clipped by 6 bases and J by 9 bases, with 12 bases between them. CDR3 length equals 12 residues. Germline CDR1 reads MNHNY; CDR2 reads SVGAGI (reference sequence). For the CDR3, the DNA is TGTGCCAGCAGCCTACAAAGGGGTGAGCAGTTCTTC. Its protein product is CASSLQRGEQFF.

The V gene is TRBV3-1 (or the pseudogene TRBV3-2), the J gene TRBJ2-7; 9 bases fit TRBD1. Germline V gives CDR1 LGHDT, CDR2 YNNKEL (reference sequence). The V segment lost 0 bases and the J segment 3 bases; nucleotides outside the gene matches: 3. The CDR3 sequence is 15 residues long. The CDR3 DNA follows: TGTGCCAGCAGCCAAGATCGGACAGGGGTCTACGAGCAGTACTTC. Its translation: CASSQDRTGVYEQYF.

The chain is built from TRBV2 and TRBJ2-2; 9 nucleotides agree with TRBD2. CDR1 SNHLY and CDR2 FYNNEI come from the germline V gene. Trimming at V came to 7 bases and at J to 2 bases, leaving 8 bases not matched to a gene. The CDR3 runs to 16 residues. The CDR3 region is CASMIGGGANTGELFF. CDR3 in DNA: TGTGCCAGCATGATTGGCGGGGGGGCTAACACCGGGGAGCTGTTTTTT.

This sequence joins TRBV2 and TRBJ1-1, with D unclear. Trimming cost V 6 bases and J 1 base, with 12 bases left between them. The CDR3 length is 14 residues. Germline assignment: CDR1 SNHLY and CDR2 FYNNEI. The CDR3 loop reads CASSLGRGNTEAFF. CDR3 coding DNA: TGTGCCAGCAGCCTCGGACGGGGGAACACTGAAGCTTTCTTT.

The chain recombines TRBV7-9 with TRBJ1-5; D unresolved. The germline V gene has CDR1 SEHNR and CDR2 FQNEAQ (reference sequence). CDR3 length: 15 residues. Trimming removed 5 bases from V and 3 bases from J, with 14 bases in between. The CDR3 coding sequence is TGTGCCAGCAGCCCCCCGGGAGGGCCCAATCAGCCCCAGCATTTT. Its translation: CASSPPGGPNQPQHF.

This clone has more than one count but fewer than ten. The chain joins TRBV11-2 to TRBJ2-7; TRBD1 matches 7 bases. J gave up 6 bases and V 5 bases, and 7 bases lay outside the gene matches. CDR3 length equals 13 residues. CDR1 is SGHAT and CDR2 is FQNNGV in the germline V gene. The CDR3 DNA reads as TGTGCCAGCAGCGCCCGACAGGGAACCGAGCAGTACGTC. This gives the protein CASSARQGTEQYV.

The V and J genes are TRBV5-4 and TRBJ1-1; the D is unclear. CDR3 length: 13 amino acids. The germline CDR1 and CDR2 sequences are SGHNT and YYREEE (reference sequence). V lost 4 bases and J 6 bases, leaving 13 bases between the germline ends. CDR3 nucleotide sequence: TGTGCCAGCAGCCGCGTCCAAGAGTCTGAAGCTTTCTTT. Translation: CASSRVQESEAFF.

CDR3 protein: CASSPGTVNQPQHF. The CDR3 DNA follows: TGTGCCAGCAGCCCCGGGACAGTAAATCAGCCCCAGCATTTT. The chain joins TRBV2 to TRBJ1-5, with 7 bases matching TRBD1. V dropped 6 bases and J dropped 4; count of bases not matched to a gene: 6. The CDR3 length is 14 residues. The V gene's germline CDR1 is SNHLY and CDR2 FYNNEI. The full variable domain, its missing parts supplied by reference TRBV2 and TRBJ1-5, is EPEVTQTPSHQVTQMGQEVILRCVPISNHLYFYWYRQILGQKVEFLVSFYNNEISEKSEIFDDQFSVERPDGSNFTLKIRSTKLEDSAMYFCASSPGTVNQPQHFGDGTRLSIL.

The V gene is TRBV20-1, the J gene TRBJ2-3; 11 bases match TRBD2. This CDR3 is 15 amino acids long. With 3 bases clipped from V and 5 bases from J, the junction kept 7 bases outside the gene matches. Germline lookup yields CDR1 DFQATT and CDR2 SNEGSKA (reference sequence). The CDR3 is CSASYELAGEDTQYF. The CDR3 DNA is TGCAGTGCTAGTTATGAACTAGCGGGGGAAGATACGCAGTATTTT.

This clone was detected only once. This chain connects TRBV4-2 to TRBJ1-2; TRBD1 might be the D (6 bases). V was clipped by 0 bases and J by 5 bases, with 10 bases between them. The CDR3 is 14 residues long. Germline V gene data show CDR1 as LGHNA and CDR2 as YNFKEQ. The CDR3 sequence is CASSQDQGSYGYTF. CDR3 sequence (DNA): TGTGCCAGCAGCCAAGACCAGGGGTCTTATGGCTACACCTTC.

This chain joins TRBV6-2 or TRBV6-3 and TRBJ1-2, with D possibly matching TRBD1 (6 bases). Per germline, CDR1 MNHEY and CDR2 SVGEGT. The CDR3 covers 15 residues. V was shortened by 6 bases and J by 7 bases, with 21 bases between the two germline ends. CDR3 DNA: TGTGCCAGCAGCTCCCCCGACAGGAACCTTCGTGGCTACACCTTC. Translating it yields CASSSPDRNLRGYTF.

The rearrangement links TRBV27 to TRBJ2-3; 7 bases agree with TRBD2. The CDR3 totals 15 residues. V dropped 6 bases and J dropped 0; count of bases not matched to a gene: 6. The germline gives CDR1 MNHEY, CDR2 SMNVEV (reference sequence). The CDR3 sequence: CASRDRGVSTDTQYF. The CDR3 DNA follows: TGTGCCAGCAGGGACCGGGGGGTGAGCACAGATACGCAGTATTTT.